Many counts were recorded for the clone carrying this T cell receptor beta chain. Its antigen is unidentified. This specimen belongs to a study of T cells in Graves' hyperthyroidism and ophthalmopathy. Study-level results: Ophthalmopathy cases were set apart from stable hyperthyroidism by a 13 V-J model.

Exclusion followed for patients with uncontrolled infection, other autoimmune disease, pregnancy or lactation. Every diagnosis used clinical symptoms, serum thyroxine and TRAb, thyroid ultrasound and orbital computed tomography. The study collected blood at first hyperthyroidism diagnosis, before any ophthalmopathy symptoms arose. Germline lookup yields CDR1 SGHRS and CDR2 YFSETQ. The CDR3 sequence is 14 residues long. Trimming removed 4 bases at V and 5 bases at J, with 13 bases between. Amplification of TCR beta CDR3 regions used RNA as the template. The HTBI set primed first-round TCR CDR3 RT-PCR. MiXCR, run by TCRdb on the multiplex PCR reads, gives a single entry per CDR3 protein. The sample includes around 700,000 distinct CDR3 sequences, about 19% seen only once; the top ten take over 15%.

The chain uses TRBV5-1 and TRBJ1-5; TRBD1 might be the D (5 bases). The material sequenced was blood. This TCR came from a woman between 50 and 59 years old with Graves' hyperthyroidism that later progressed to Graves' ophthalmopathy. The CDR3 DNA sequence: TGCGCCAGCAGCCGAGACAGTGGGGATCAGCCCCAGCATTTT. It translates to CASSRDSGDQPQHF.